The subject of this entry is one T cell receptor beta chain. No antigen is known for it. The sample comes from a study of tumor and adjacent non-tumor tissue in lung cancer. Study overall: Each sample yielded roughly 4 million productive TCRbeta reads on average.

Notes on the study in general: Patients with more diverse tumor TCRs had worse survival. Normal lung showed higher cumulative top 100 clone frequency than tumor.

RNA was extracted from bulk tissue without any cell sorting. This non-tumor lung sample came from over 3 cm beyond the tumor edge. Trimming at V came to 6 bases and at J to 6 bases, leaving 14 bases not matched to a gene. There are 16 residues in the CDR3. Germline V gives CDR1 SGHAT, CDR2 FQNNGV. TCRbeta libraries were built with three rounds of nested PCR, modified from ARM-PCR. MiXCR, run by TCRdb on the multiplex PCR reads, gives a single entry per CDR3 protein. The sample holds 52,000 or so distinct CDR3 sequences, about 80% seen once. The TCR originated in an older woman with non-small cell lung cancer. V gene TRBV11-2 combines with J gene TRBJ2-1; 7 bases are a match to TRBD2. Sample: distant non-tumor lung tissue. The CDR3 DNA follows: TGTGCCAGCAGGCTAGGAGGGATTAGCGGGCCCAATGAGCAGTTCTTC. This encodes CASRLGGISGPNEQFF.